Below, 21 T cell receptor beta chains from the same sample are listed, as sequenced in a study of CD8+CD57+ T cells in acquired aplastic anemia. The TCR beta profiling, which covered VDJ combination and CDR3 sequence, was carried out using genomic DNA as the template. TCRdb redid the calling of the reads with MiXCR, one entry per CDR3 protein. The sample has about 210,000 distinct CDR3 sequences; approximately 60% are singletons. The sample comprised sorted CD4+, CD8+, or CD8+CD57+ T cells (not recorded which) from PBMCs. The receptors here all came from a human donor in good health.

This clonotype was observed at least ten times. The chain recombines TRBV25-1 with TRBJ1-1; unclear D gene. The CDR3 is 15 amino acids. CDR1 MGHDK and CDR2 SYGVNS come from the germline V gene. V lost 5 bases, J lost 1 base, and 14 bases lay in between. CDR3 protein: CASSSTARRNTEAFF. The DNA of the CDR3 is TGTGCCAGCAGTAGTACGGCCCGGAGGAACACTGAAGCTTTCTTT.

The chain uses TRBV10-1 and TRBJ2-3; TRBD2 matches at 10 bases. The CDR3 totals 15 residues. V lost 6 bases and J lost 2; bases outside the gene matches: 5. Germline CDR1 WNHNN, CDR2 SYGVQD (reference sequence). The CDR3 DNA reads TGCGCCAGCAGGATAGCGGGGGGATCCACAGATACGCAGTATTTT. Its protein is CASRIAGGSTDTQYF.

In its sample, this clonotype was seen many times. The rearrangement uses TRBV19 and TRBJ1-1; TRBD1 agrees at 7 bases. CDR3 size: 15 residues. In germline, CDR1 is LNHDA, CDR2 SQIVND (reference sequence). J lost 5 bases, V lost 0 bases, and 6 bases had no gene match. Here the CDR3 reads CASSIDETGFTEAFF. The CDR3 DNA follows: TGTGCCAGTAGTATAGACGAGACAGGGTTTACTGAAGCTTTCTTT.

The chain employs TRBV5-1 and TRBJ2-7; perhaps D is TRBD1 or TRBD2 (5 bases each). V was clipped by 4 bases and J by 2 bases, with 16 bases between them. The CDR3 spans 15 residues. Germline V gene lookup returns CDR1 SGHRS and CDR2 YFSETQ. The DNA of the CDR3 is TGCGCCAGCAGCCCCGAGCCGGGACGGACCTACGAGCAGTACTTC. Translated, it gives CASSPEPGRTYEQYF.

The chain has TRBV7-9 and TRBJ2-3; 14 nucleotides line up with TRBD2. Germline V CDR1 and CDR2: SEHNR, FQNEAQ (reference sequence). The CDR3 loop spans 21 amino acids. V lost 5 bases, J lost 4 bases, and 20 bases stayed unmatched. CDR3 nucleotide sequence: TGTGCCAGCAGCACTGACTTTGGGACTAGCGGGAGCCTAACTGAGGCAGATACGCAGTATTTT. This codes for CASSTDFGTSGSLTEADTQYF.

Ten or more counts support this clonotype. The V call is TRBV9, the J call TRBJ2-3, with D possibly matching TRBD2 (5 bases). The CDR3 spans 16 residues. CDR1 and CDR2 from the germline V gene are SGDLS and YYNGEE. V dropped 4 bases and J dropped 0 bases, with 15 bases sitting between them. The CDR3 sequence: CASSPRSGVSTDTQYF. The CDR3 DNA follows: TGTGCCAGCAGCCCCAGGAGCGGAGTAAGCACAGATACGCAGTATTTT. Full variable domain (remainder filled in from reference TRBV9 and TRBJ2-3): DSGVTQTPKHLITATGQRVTLRCSPRSGDLSVYWYQQSLDQGLQFLIQYYNGEERAKGNILERFSAQQFPDLHSELNLSSLELGDSALYFCASSPRSGVSTDTQYFGPGTRLTVL.

V usage is TRBV15 and J usage is TRBJ1-4; D ambiguous. The germline V and J ends were trimmed by 5 bases and 8 bases, with 18 bases remaining between them. Germline V CDR1 and CDR2: LNHNV, YYDKDF (reference sequence). The CDR3 is 15 residues long. In DNA form, the CDR3 reads TGTGCCACCAGCTCCCCGGTGCGCCTAGAGGAAAAACTGTTTTTT. Translation: CATSSPVRLEEKLFF.

This clonotype showed up many times. The rearrangement links TRBV11-2 to TRBJ1-1; D uncertain. V lost 6 bases and J 4 bases, leaving 6 bases between the germline ends. Per the germline V gene, CDR1 is SGHAT and CDR2 is FQNNGV. This CDR3 contains 11 residues. Here the CDR3 reads CASSPFTEAFF. CDR3 DNA sequence: TGTGCCAGCAGTCCGTTCACTGAAGCTTTCTTT.

Comment on this clonotype: The junction departs from the called germline gene at one end, perhaps through a read error. The chain couples TRBV24-1 to TRBJ2-7; a possible D gene is TRBD2 (6 bases). The CDR3 contains 14 residues. Germline CDR1 reads KGHDR; CDR2 reads SFDVKD. CDR3: CATSESRDSYGQYF. CDR3 nucleotide sequence: TGTGCCACCAGTGAGTCCCGGGACTCCTACGGGCAGTACTTC.

The chain combines TRBV7-9 with TRBJ2-4, with TRBD2 matching over 8 bases. The CDR3 runs to 14 residues. J lost 8 bases, V lost 3 bases, and 6 bases had no gene match. The germline CDR1 and CDR2 sequences are SEHNR and FQNEAQ (reference sequence). CDR3 residues: CASSLRGAGDIQYF. In DNA form, the CDR3 reads TGTGCCAGCAGCTTGCGGGGGGCAGGAGACATTCAGTACTTC.

This chain uses TRBV20-1 with TRBJ2-5; the D gene is possibly TRBD2 (6 bases). The DNA end is more similar to TRBJ2-7, so the J call may be wrong. Germline-derived CDR1 and CDR2 are DFQATT and SNEGSKA (reference sequence). This CDR3 comprises 15 residues. The CDR3: CSARDLGSGAYEQYF. CDR3 DNA sequence: TGCAGTGCTAGAGATCTTGGTAGCGGAGCCTACGAGCAGTACTTC.

This clonotype showed up many times. The V and J genes are TRBV19 and TRBJ2-1; no clear D. V was pared by 5 bases and J by 8 bases, with 13 bases between. The CDR3 covers 13 residues. The V gene's germline CDR1 is LNHDA and CDR2 SQIVND (reference sequence). The CDR3 protein is CASSPQDGDEQFF. CDR3 in DNA: TGTGCCAGTAGTCCCCAGGACGGCGATGAGCAGTTCTTC.

This clonotype appeared a single time. Compared with germline, one end of the junction differs, possibly owing to a read error. The chain recombines TRBV24-1 with TRBJ2-1; a possible D gene is TRBD2 (6 bases). The CDR3 has 11 residues. The germline gives CDR1 KGHDR, CDR2 SFDVKD. The CDR3 loop is CAPGDNNEQLF. In DNA form, the CDR3 reads TGTGCCCCGGGAGATAACAATGAGCAGCTCTTC.

This sequence joins TRBV19 and TRBJ2-2; no definite D call. The CDR3 length is 15 residues. V lost 5 bases and J 6 bases, leaving 16 bases between the germline ends. CDR1 and CDR2 (germline): LNHDA, SQIVND (reference sequence). This CDR3 is CASSAHPQGSGELFF. CDR3 nucleotide sequence: TGTGCCAGTAGTGCCCATCCCCAAGGGTCCGGGGAGCTGTTTTTT.

This clonotype was counted ten times or more. The V and J genes are TRBV5-1 and TRBJ1-2, with unresolved D. The germline V gene has CDR1 SGHRS and CDR2 YFSETQ. This CDR3 comprises 13 residues. Trimming took off 0 bases at V and 6 bases at J, with 9 bases between the two ends. The CDR3 region has the DNA TGCGCCAGCAGCTTGGAGGCAGGCGATGGCTACACCTTC. This sequence encodes CASSLEAGDGYTF.

V is TRBV20-1 and J is TRBJ1-1, with 7 bases aligning to TRBD1. From germline, CDR1 is DFQATT and CDR2 SNEGSKA (reference sequence). This CDR3 is built from 11 residues. V lost 4 bases, J lost 7 bases, and 3 bases stayed unmatched. CDR3 sequence: CSANRDSEAFF. The CDR3 DNA is TGCAGTGCTAACCGGGACAGTGAAGCTTTCTTT.

This clonotype was observed a handful of times. The chain combines TRBV3-1 with TRBJ2-2; 13 bases line up with TRBD2. The CDR3 is 18 residues long. The J segment lost 7 bases and the V segment lost 3 bases, leaving 11 bases of the junction unmatched. Germline V gives CDR1 LGHDT, CDR2 YNNKEL (reference sequence). The CDR3 loop is CASSHPLGLAGVDGELFF. CDR3 DNA sequence: TGTGCCAGCAGCCATCCACTAGGACTAGCGGGGGTGGACGGGGAGCTGTTTTTT.

The chain uses TRBV7-2 and TRBJ2-3, with 9 bases that match TRBD2. Germline V gene lookup returns CDR1 SGHTA and CDR2 FQGNSA. The CDR3 totals 16 residues. The trim removed 0 bases at V and 11 bases at J, leaving 12 bases unmatched. This CDR3 reads CASSLAALAGPYEQYF. CDR3 in DNA: TGTGCCAGCAGCTTAGCGGCGCTAGCGGGACCCTACGAGCAGTATTTT.

The CDR3 nucleotides are TGTGCCAGCACCCCCCTCATTCCGAACACTGAAGCTTTCTTT. This sequence encodes CASTPLIPNTEAFF. V usage is TRBV7-2 and J usage is TRBJ1-1, with no clear D. The CDR3 loop spans 14 amino acids. V gave up 7 bases and J gave up 1 base, with 13 bases separating them. Looked up from germline, CDR1 is SGHTA and CDR2 is FQGNSA.

This rearrangement joins TRBV7-2 to TRBJ2-7; no clear D. This CDR3 contains 13 residues. In germline, CDR1 is SGHTA, CDR2 FQGNSA. The V gene lost 7 bases and the J gene lost 6 bases, with 16 bases spanning the gap. CDR3 loop: CASKQPGQLEQYF. CDR3 sequence (DNA): TGTGCCAGCAAACAACCCGGGCAGCTCGAGCAGTACTTC. Drawing the rest from reference TRBV7-2 and TRBJ2-7, the complete variable domain is GAGVSQSPSNKVTEKGKDVELRCDPISGHTALYWYRQSLGQGLEFLIYFQGNSAPDKSGLPSDRFSAERTGGSVSTLTIQRTQQEDSAVYLCASKQPGQLEQYFGPGTRLTVT.

The chain links TRBV5-4 to TRBJ2-7, with TRBD1 as a possible D gene (6 bases). This CDR3 is built from 15 residues. Trimming cost V 0 bases and J 7 bases, with 17 bases left between them. Looked up from germline, CDR1 is SGHNT and CDR2 is YYREEE (reference sequence). CDR3 sequence reads: CASSLDVGAFAEQYF. The CDR3 bases are TGTGCCAGCAGCTTGGACGTGGGGGCCTTCGCGGAGCAGTACTTC. Complete variable domain (other parts from reference TRBV5-4 and TRBJ2-7): ETGVTQSPTHLIKTRGQQVTLRCSSQSGHNTVSWYQQALGQGPQFIFQYYREEENGRGNFPPRFSGLQFPNYSSELNVNALELDDSALYLCASSLDVGAFAEQYFGPGTRLTVT.